The T cell receptor beta chain described here comes from a study of CD8 T cells in Susac syndrome. This CDR3 is 16 amino acids long. V dropped 2 bases and J dropped 0 bases, with 13 bases sitting between them. From germline, CDR1 is MDHEN and CDR2 SYDVKM. CD8+ and CD4+ T cells from blood underwent TCR beta sequencing. The CD8+ and CD4+ T cells were negatively isolated, with the TEMRA cells enriched by FACS. Study findings and constraints: An acknowledgment was made by the study that its TCR sequencing and HLA analysis involved relatively few individuals.

Reverse transcription of 0.5 to 1 ug RNA was performed with random hexamers. Amplification of TCR beta CDR3 was carried out by immunoSEQ multiplex PCR, which covered 54 Vbeta and 13 Jbeta segments. TCRdb passed the immunoSEQ multiplex PCR reads through MiXCR, listing each CDR3 protein once. This sample carries about 280,000 distinct CDR3 sequences, about 85% of them seen once, and the ten largest clones take over 0.095%. As regards this clonotype: Its antigen is currently unknown.

The sample comprised CD8+ T cells from PBMCs. This receptor was obtained from a human donor with multiple sclerosis. The chain is built from TRBV28 and TRBJ1-1; perhaps TRBD1 as D (5 bases). CDR3: CASSLVGDLMNTEAFF. CDR3 in DNA: TGTGCCAGCAGTTTAGTAGGGGACCTAATGAACACTGAAGCTTTCTTT.